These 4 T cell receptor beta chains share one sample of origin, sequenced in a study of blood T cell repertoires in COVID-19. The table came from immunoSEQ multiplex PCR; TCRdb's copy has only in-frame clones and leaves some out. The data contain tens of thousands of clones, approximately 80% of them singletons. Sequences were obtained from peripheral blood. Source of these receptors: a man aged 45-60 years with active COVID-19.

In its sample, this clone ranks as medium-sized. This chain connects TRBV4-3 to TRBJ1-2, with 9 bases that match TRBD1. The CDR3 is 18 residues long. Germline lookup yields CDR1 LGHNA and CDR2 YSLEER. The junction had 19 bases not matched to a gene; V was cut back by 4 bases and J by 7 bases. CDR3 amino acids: CASSLGTPGTGRVSGYTF. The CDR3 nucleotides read TGCGCCAGCAGCCTAGGAACCCCCGGGACAGGGAGGGTCTCTGGCTACACCTTC.

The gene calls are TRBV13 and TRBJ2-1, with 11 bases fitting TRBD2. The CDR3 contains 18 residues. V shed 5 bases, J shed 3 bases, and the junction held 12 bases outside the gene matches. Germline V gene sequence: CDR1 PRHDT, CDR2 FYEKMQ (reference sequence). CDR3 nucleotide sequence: TGTGCCAGCAGCCTCCCCCGGGGTCTAGCGGGGGGCTACAATGAGCAGTTCTTC. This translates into CASSLPRGLAGGYNEQFF.

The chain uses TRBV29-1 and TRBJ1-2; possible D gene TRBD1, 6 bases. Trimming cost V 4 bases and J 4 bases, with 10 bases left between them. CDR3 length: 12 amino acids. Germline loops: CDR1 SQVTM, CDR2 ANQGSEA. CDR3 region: CSVVQGTYGYTF. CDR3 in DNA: TGCAGCGTTGTCCAGGGGACCTATGGCTACACCTTC.

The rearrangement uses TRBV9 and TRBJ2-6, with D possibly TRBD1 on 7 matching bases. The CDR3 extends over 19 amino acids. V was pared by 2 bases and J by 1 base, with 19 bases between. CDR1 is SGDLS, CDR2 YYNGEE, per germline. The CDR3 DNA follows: TGTGCCAGCAGCGTCTCCCCTACAGGGGCGGGGTCTGGGGCCAACGTCCTGACTTTC. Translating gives CASSVSPTGAGSGANVLTF.